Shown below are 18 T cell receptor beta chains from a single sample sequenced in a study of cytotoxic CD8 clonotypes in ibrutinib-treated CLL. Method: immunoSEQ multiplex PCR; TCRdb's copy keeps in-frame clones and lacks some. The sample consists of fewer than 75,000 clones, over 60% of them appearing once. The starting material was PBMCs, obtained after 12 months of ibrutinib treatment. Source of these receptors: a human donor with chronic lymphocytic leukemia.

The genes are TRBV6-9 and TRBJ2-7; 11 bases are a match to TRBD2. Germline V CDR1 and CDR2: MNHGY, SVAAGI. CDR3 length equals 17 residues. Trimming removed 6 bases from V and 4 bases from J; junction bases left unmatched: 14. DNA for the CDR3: TGTGCCAGCAGGATGGGGAGACTAGCGGGAATATGGTACGAGCAGTACTTC. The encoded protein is CASRMGRLAGIWYEQYF.

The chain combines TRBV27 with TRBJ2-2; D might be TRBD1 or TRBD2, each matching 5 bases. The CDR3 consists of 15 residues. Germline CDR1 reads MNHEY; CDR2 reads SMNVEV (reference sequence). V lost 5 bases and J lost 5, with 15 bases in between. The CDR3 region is CASSPRVGVTGELFF. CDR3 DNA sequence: TGTGCCAGCAGTCCACGGGTGGGGGTGACCGGGGAGCTGTTTTTT.

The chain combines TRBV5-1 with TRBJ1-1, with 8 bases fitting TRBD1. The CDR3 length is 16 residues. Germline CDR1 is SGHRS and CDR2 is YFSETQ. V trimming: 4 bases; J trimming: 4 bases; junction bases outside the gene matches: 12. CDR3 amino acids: CASSPGQGGLGTEAFF. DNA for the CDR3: TGCGCCAGCAGCCCCGGACAGGGCGGATTAGGCACTGAAGCTTTCTTT.

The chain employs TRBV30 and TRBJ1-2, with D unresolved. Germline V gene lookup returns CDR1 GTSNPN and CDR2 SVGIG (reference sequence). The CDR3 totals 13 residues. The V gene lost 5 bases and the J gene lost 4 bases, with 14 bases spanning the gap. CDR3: CAWGGEEFYGYTF. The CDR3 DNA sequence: TGTGCCTGGGGTGGGGAGGAGTTCTATGGCTACACCTTC.

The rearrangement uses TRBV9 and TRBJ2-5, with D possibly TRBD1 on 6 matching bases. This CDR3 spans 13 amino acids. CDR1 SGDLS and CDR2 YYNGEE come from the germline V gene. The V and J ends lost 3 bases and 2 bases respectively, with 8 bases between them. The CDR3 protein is CASSADRQETQYF. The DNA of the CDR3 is TGTGCCAGCAGCGCAGACAGGCAAGAGACCCAGTACTTC.

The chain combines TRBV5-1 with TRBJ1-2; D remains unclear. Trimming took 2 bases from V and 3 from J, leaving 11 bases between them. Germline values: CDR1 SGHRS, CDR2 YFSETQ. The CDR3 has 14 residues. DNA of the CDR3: TGCGCCAGCAGCTTTTATTGGGGTGACTATGGCTACACCTTC. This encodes CASSFYWGDYGYTF.

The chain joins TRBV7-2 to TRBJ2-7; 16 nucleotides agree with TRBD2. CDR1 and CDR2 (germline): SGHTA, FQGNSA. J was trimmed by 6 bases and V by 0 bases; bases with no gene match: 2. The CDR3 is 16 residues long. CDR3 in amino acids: CASSLAGLAGGREQYF. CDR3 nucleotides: TGTGCCAGCAGCTTAGCGGGACTAGCGGGAGGGCGCGAGCAGTACTTC.

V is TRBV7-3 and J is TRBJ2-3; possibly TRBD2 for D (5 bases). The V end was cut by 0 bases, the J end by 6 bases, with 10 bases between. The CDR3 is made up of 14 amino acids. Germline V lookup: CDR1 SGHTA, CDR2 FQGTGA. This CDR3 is CASSLTGGLDTQYF. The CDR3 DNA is TGTGCCAGCAGCTTAACTGGCGGACTGGATACGCAGTATTTT.

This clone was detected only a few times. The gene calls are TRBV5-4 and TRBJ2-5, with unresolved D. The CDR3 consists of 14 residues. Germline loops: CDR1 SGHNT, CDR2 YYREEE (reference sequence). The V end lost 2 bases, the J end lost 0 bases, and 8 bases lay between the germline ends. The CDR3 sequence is CASSLASYQETQYF. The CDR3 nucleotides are TGTGCCAGCAGCTTAGCCTCGTACCAAGAGACCCAGTACTTC.

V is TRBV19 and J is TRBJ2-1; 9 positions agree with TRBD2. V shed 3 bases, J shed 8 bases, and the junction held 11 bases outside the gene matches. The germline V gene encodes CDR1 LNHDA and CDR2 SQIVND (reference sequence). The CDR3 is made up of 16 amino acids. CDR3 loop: CASSMTSGGVGDEQFF. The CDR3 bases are TGTGCCAGTAGTATGACTAGCGGAGGGGTTGGGGATGAGCAGTTCTTC. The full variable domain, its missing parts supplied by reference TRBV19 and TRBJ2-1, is DGGITQSPKYLFRKEGQNVTLSCEQNLNHDAMYWYRQDPGQGLRLIYYSQIVNDFQKGDIAEGYSVSREKKESFPLTVTSAQKNPTAFYLCASSMTSGGVGDEQFFGPGTRLTVL.

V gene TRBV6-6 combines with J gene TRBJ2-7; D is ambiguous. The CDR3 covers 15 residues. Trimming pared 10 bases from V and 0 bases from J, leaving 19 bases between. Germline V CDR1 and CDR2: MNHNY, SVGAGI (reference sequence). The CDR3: CATLERDRSSYEQYF. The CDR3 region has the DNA TGTGCCACCCTTGAAAGGGATCGAAGCTCCTACGAGCAGTACTTC.

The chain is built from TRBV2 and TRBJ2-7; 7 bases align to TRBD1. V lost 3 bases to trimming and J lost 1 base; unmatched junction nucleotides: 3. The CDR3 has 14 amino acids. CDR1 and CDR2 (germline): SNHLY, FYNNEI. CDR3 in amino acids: CASSDKTGSYEQYF. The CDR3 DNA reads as TGTGCCAGCAGTGATAAGACAGGGTCCTACGAGCAGTACTTC.

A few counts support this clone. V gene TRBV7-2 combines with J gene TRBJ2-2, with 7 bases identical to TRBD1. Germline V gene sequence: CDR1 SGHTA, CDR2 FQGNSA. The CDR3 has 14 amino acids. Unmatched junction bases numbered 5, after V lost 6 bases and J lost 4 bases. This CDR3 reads CASRWDSPTGELFF. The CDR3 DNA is TGTGCCAGCAGGTGGGACAGCCCCACCGGGGAGCTGTTTTTT.

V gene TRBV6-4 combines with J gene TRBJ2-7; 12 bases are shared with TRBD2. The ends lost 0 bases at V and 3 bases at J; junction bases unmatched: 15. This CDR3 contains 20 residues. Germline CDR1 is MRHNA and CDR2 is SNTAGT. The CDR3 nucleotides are TGTGCCAGCAGTGACTCCAGGACTAGCGGGGATCCATGCCACTGCTACGAGCAGTACTTC. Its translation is CASSDSRTSGDPCHCYEQYF.

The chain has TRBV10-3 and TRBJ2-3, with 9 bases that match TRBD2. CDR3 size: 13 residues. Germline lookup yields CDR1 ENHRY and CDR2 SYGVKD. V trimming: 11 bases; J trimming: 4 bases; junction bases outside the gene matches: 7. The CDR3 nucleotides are TGTGCCGCCGCTAGCGGGAATGCAGATACGCAGTATTTT. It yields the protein CAAASGNADTQYF.

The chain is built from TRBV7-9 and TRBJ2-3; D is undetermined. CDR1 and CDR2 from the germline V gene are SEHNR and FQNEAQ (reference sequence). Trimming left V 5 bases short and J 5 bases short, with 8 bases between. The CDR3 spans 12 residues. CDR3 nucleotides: TGTGCCAGCAGCCTTAGAGTAGATACGCAGTATTTT. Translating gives CASSLRVDTQYF.

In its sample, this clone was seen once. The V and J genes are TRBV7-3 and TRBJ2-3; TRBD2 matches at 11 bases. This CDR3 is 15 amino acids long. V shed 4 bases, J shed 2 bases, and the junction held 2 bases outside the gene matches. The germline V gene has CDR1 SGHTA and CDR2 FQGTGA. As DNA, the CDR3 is TGTGCCAGCAGCTCTAGCGGGAGGATCACAGATACGCAGTATTTT. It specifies CASSSSGRITDTQYF.

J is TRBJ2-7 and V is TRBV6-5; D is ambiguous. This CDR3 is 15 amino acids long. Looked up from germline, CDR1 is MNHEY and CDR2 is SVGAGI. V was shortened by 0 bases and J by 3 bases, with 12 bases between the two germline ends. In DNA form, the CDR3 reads TGTGCCAGCAGTTACTCAGAAGTTGGGATCTACGAGCAGTACTTC. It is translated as CASSYSEVGIYEQYF.